This TCR beta chain is drawn from a study of T cells in Graves' hyperthyroidism and ophthalmopathy. Study-wide findings and caveats: It was a median approximately six months before onset that the model predicted ophthalmopathy. In the blood, most expanded thyroid clonotypes above 0.001 appeared as well. Patients with ophthalmopathy were separated from those with stable hyperthyroidism by a 13 V-J model.

The germline V and J ends were trimmed by 3 bases and 0 bases, with 11 bases remaining between them. Per the germline V gene, CDR1 is SEHNR and CDR2 is FQNEAQ (reference sequence). This CDR3 has 16 amino acids. RNA transcripts provided the source from which TCR beta CDR3 regions were amplified. The HTBI set primed first-round TCR CDR3 RT-PCR. TCRdb redid the calling of the multiplex PCR reads with MiXCR, one entry per CDR3 protein. The table lists about 640,000 distinct CDR3 sequences, about 45% of them singletons, with more than 7% in the top ten. Uncontrolled infection, other autoimmune disease, pregnancy or lactation led to exclusion. On this clonotype itself: The antigen remains unidentified.

The receptor was derived from an adult man with Graves' disease, either hyperthyroidism or ophthalmopathy (not recorded which). Sequenced: peripheral blood or thyroid tissue (not recorded which). The gene calls are TRBV7-9 and TRBJ2-2, with no clear D. CDR3 sequence: CASSLVWNTNTGELFF. In DNA form, the CDR3 reads TGTGCCAGCAGCTTGGTTTGGAATACGAACACCGGGGAGCTGTTTTTT.